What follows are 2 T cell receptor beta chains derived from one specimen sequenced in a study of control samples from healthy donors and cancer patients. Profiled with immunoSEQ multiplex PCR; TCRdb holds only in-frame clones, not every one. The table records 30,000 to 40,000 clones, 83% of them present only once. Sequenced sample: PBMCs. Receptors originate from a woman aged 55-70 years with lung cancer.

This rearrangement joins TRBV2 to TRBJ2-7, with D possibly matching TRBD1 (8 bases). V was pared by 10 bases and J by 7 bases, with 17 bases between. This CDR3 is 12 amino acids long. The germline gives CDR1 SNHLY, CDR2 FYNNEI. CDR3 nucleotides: TGTGCCACCGACAGGGGAGCGGGGGAGCAGTACTTC. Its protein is CATDRGAGEQYF.

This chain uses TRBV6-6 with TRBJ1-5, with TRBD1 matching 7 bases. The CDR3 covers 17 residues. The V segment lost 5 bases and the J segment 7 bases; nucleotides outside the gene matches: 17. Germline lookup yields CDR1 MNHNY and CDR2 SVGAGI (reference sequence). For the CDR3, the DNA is TGTGCCAGCAGTCCGCGACAGGGAAACAATGGATTGCAGCCCCAGCATTTT. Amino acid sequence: CASSPRQGNNGLQPQHF.